The 19 T cell receptor beta chains listed next were all sequenced from one sample in a study of blood T cell repertoires in COVID-19 (dated by TCRdb to 2020 to 2022). Library construction relied on the immunoSEQ multiplex PCR assay. Held by TCRdb, this immuneACCESS table contains in-frame sequences only and omits some clones. Under half of the omission traces to an unresolved V gene where checked; the cause of the rest is unknown. The sample has 150,000 to 200,000 clones on record, 80% to 90% of them singletons. The ten largest clones capture approximately 13% of the sample. The sequenced sample was peripheral blood. These receptors all come from a woman aged 70-85 years with COVID-19, enrolled during active disease.

This clone has only a few counts. The V call is TRBV5-4, the J call TRBJ1-2; D not certain. Germline CDR1 reads SGHNT; CDR2 reads YYREEE (reference sequence). This CDR3 is 14 amino acids long. The V end lost 0 bases, the J end lost 8 bases, and 14 bases lay between the germline ends. CDR3: CASSLELYTGGYTF. CDR3 coding DNA: TGTGCCAGCAGCTTGGAACTCTATACGGGAGGCTACACCTTC.

The V call is TRBV19, the J call TRBJ1-2, with 9 bases fitting TRBD1. J was trimmed by 1 base and V by 5 bases; bases with no gene match: 5. This CDR3 region has 15 residues. Germline assignment: CDR1 LNHDA and CDR2 SQIVND (reference sequence). CDR3 sequence: CASSPRTGVNYGYTF. CDR3 nucleotide sequence: TGTGCCAGTAGTCCCCGGACAGGGGTTAACTATGGCTACACCTTC.

The rearrangement joins TRBV30 to TRBJ1-1; D unresolved. There are 16 residues in the CDR3. The germline V gene encodes CDR1 GTSNPN and CDR2 SVGIG (reference sequence). The V end was cut by 4 bases, the J end by 4 bases, with 22 bases between. CDR3 protein: CAWNSGLTLGGTEAFF. In DNA form, the CDR3 reads TGTGCCTGGAATTCGGGCCTCACCCTCGGAGGCACTGAAGCTTTCTTT.

The chain couples TRBV6-5 to TRBJ2-7; 8 bases agree with TRBD2. The CDR3 is 16 amino acids. V trimming: 0 bases; J trimming: 0 bases; junction bases outside the gene matches: 4. Per germline, CDR1 MNHEY and CDR2 SVGAGI. As DNA, the CDR3 is TGTGCCAGCAGTTACTCGGCGGGAGGACCCTCCTACGAGCAGTACTTC. Translated: CASSYSAGGPSYEQYF.

This clone was counted a few times. The rearrangement links TRBV5-4 to TRBJ1-2, with TRBD1 matching 7 bases. CDR1 is SGHNT and CDR2 is YYREEE in the germline V gene (reference sequence). Unmatched junction bases numbered 16, after V lost 5 bases and J lost 6 bases. This CDR3 comprises 16 residues. The CDR3 DNA reads as TGTGCCAGCAGTTCAGTTTGGTCGAGGGGGCAGGATGGCTACACCTTC. This codes for CASSSVWSRGQDGYTF. The full variable domain, completed using reference TRBV5-4 and TRBJ1-2, is ETGVTQSPTHLIKTRGQQVTLRCSSQSGHNTVSWYQQALGQGPQFIFQYYREEENGRGNFPPRFSGLQFPNYSSELNVNALELDDSALYLCASSSVWSRGQDGYTFGSGTRLTVV.

The chain is built from TRBV30 and TRBJ2-4; 16 bases agree with TRBD2. The CDR3 contains 16 residues. CDR1 and CDR2 (germline): GTSNPN, SVGIG (reference sequence). V lost 0 bases, J lost 8 bases, and 4 bases stayed unmatched. This CDR3 reads CAWSVGTSGRGDIQYF. CDR3 coding DNA: TGTGCCTGGAGTGTGGGGACTAGCGGGAGGGGGGACATTCAGTACTTC.

The rearrangement uses TRBV11-2 and TRBJ2-4; 8 bases align to TRBD1. Germline values: CDR1 SGHAT, CDR2 FQNNGV. CDR3 length: 14 amino acids. Trimming took 5 bases from V and 8 from J; bases not matched to a gene: 8. The DNA of the CDR3 is TGTGCCAGCAGCGCCGACAGGGGTCGGGACATTCAGTACTTC. Its translation: CASSADRGRDIQYF.

In DNA, the CDR3 is TGTGCCAGCGCTGGGACAGAGGGCCCAGAGGGGCAGTACTTC. Residues: CASAGTEGPEGQYF. This sequence joins TRBV14 and TRBJ2-7; 7 bases map to TRBD1. In germline, CDR1 is SGHDN, CDR2 FVKESK. The CDR3 spans 14 residues. J gave up 9 bases and V 8 bases, and 16 bases lay outside the gene matches.

This clone showed up just once. This rearrangement joins TRBV7-9 to TRBJ2-3; the D gene is possibly TRBD1 (6 bases). The CDR3 extends over 15 amino acids. The V gene lost 2 bases and the J gene lost 6 bases, with 15 bases spanning the gap. Germline V gene data show CDR1 as SEHNR and CDR2 as FQNEAQ (reference sequence). This chain's CDR3 is CASSLSAGELDTQYF. CDR3 coding DNA: TGTGCCAGCAGCTTAAGTGCAGGGGAGTTGGATACGCAGTATTTT.

The chain links TRBV6-2 or TRBV6-3 to TRBJ2-7, with unresolved D. This CDR3 is built from 13 residues. Germline V lookup: CDR1 MNHEY, CDR2 SVGEGT. V lost 2 bases and J lost 2, with 7 bases in between. The CDR3 DNA sequence: TGTGCCAGCAGTTACGGTCCTACCTACGAGCAGTACTTC. It encodes CASSYGPTYEQYF.

This chain joins TRBV5-1 and TRBJ2-7; D perhaps matches TRBD1 (6 bases). Trimming left V 5 bases short and J 3 bases short, with 12 bases between. CDR1 and CDR2 from the germline V gene are SGHRS and YFSETQ. This CDR3 comprises 13 residues. For the CDR3, the DNA is TGCGCCAGCAGTCGGGGACAAGGCTACGAGCAGTACTTC. Protein: CASSRGQGYEQYF.

V and J are TRBV7-2 and TRBJ1-2; a weak D match, TRBD1 (5 bases). V was trimmed by 5 bases and J by 0 bases, leaving 10 bases between them. CDR3 length equals 14 residues. Per the germline V gene, CDR1 is SGHTA and CDR2 is FQGNSA. The CDR3 protein is CASSPRTTNYGYTF. For the CDR3, the DNA is TGTGCCAGCAGCCCCCGGACAACTAACTATGGCTACACCTTC. The whole variable domain, filled in from reference TRBV7-2 and TRBJ1-2, reads GAGVSQSPSNKVTEKGKDVELRCDPISGHTALYWYRQSLGQGLEFLIYFQGNSAPDKSGLPSDRFSAERTGGSVSTLTIQRTQQEDSAVYLCASSPRTTNYGYTFGSGTRLTVV.

The rearrangement joins TRBV5-5 to TRBJ2-7; no definite D call. CDR3 length: 15 amino acids. From germline, CDR1 is SGHKS and CDR2 YYEKEE (reference sequence). V gave up 2 bases and J gave up 0 bases, with 12 bases separating them. The CDR3 DNA follows: TGTGCCAGCAGCTTCTCGGGTCAGTTCTCCTACGAGCAGTACTTC. Translating it yields CASSFSGQFSYEQYF.

The chain employs TRBV6-1 and TRBJ1-2, with a tentative D call TRBD1 (6 bases). CDR3 length: 15 residues. CDR1 and CDR2 (germline): MNHNS, SASEGT. V was trimmed by 1 base and J by 8 bases, leaving 17 bases between them. CDR3 nucleotides: TGTGCCAGCAGTGAAGGGCAGGGGATCGCGGGCGGCTACACCTTC. Protein: CASSEGQGIAGGYTF.

The genes are TRBV2 and TRBJ1-1, with 10 bases aligning to TRBD1. This CDR3 has 13 amino acids. Trimming cost V 4 bases and J 7 bases; bases outside gene matches: 3. In germline, CDR1 is SNHLY, CDR2 FYNNEI. As DNA, the CDR3 is TGTGCCAGCAGTGGACAGGGGGCCCTTGAAGCTTTCTTT. Its translation: CASSGQGALEAFF. Full variable domain (missing parts from reference TRBV2 and TRBJ1-1): EPEVTQTPSHQVTQMGQEVILRCVPISNHLYFYWYRQILGQKVEFLVSFYNNEISEKSEIFDDQFSVERPDGSNFTLKIRSTKLEDSAMYFCASSGQGALEAFFGQGTRLTVV.

This chain joins TRBV7-3 and TRBJ2-2; 10 bases fit TRBD2. This CDR3 contains 16 residues. Germline CDR1 is SGHTA and CDR2 is FQGTGA. The V and J ends lost 5 bases and 7 bases, in that order; junction bases with no gene match: 10. The CDR3 region has the DNA TGTGCCAGCAGCCTGACTAGCGGGTTAGGTGGCGGGGAGCTGTTTTTT. The encoded protein is CASSLTSGLGGGELFF.

The chain joins TRBV28 to TRBJ1-1, with D perhaps matching TRBD1 (6 bases). Per the germline V gene, CDR1 is MDHEN and CDR2 is SYDVKM. This CDR3 is 14 amino acids long. The V end lost 5 bases, the J end lost 0 bases, and 10 bases lay between the germline ends. CDR3 region: CASSPDRMNTEAFF. For the CDR3, the DNA is TGTGCCAGCAGTCCAGACAGGATGAACACTGAAGCTTTCTTT.

The chain couples TRBV5-6 to TRBJ1-2; TRBD1 is a possible D gene (6 bases). Germline loops: CDR1 SGHDT, CDR2 YYEEEE. CDR3 size: 12 residues. Deletions cut 2 bases from V and 6 bases from J, with 8 bases between. The DNA for the CDR3 is TGTGCCAGCAGCTTTGCAGGGGATGGCTACACCTTC. Translating it yields CASSFAGDGYTF.

The V and J genes are TRBV6-6 and TRBJ2-7; D gene unclear. Looked up from germline, CDR1 is MNHNY and CDR2 is SVGAGI (reference sequence). Trimming took 5 bases from V and 2 from J, leaving 16 bases between them. The CDR3 has 15 residues. The CDR3 sequence: CASSPLTYTTYEQYF. CDR3 nucleotide sequence: TGTGCCAGCAGTCCCTTGACATACACAACCTACGAGCAGTACTTC.